What follows are 19 T cell receptor beta chains derived from one specimen sequenced in a study of T cell changes during pregnancy in multiple sclerosis. Libraries were prepared by immunoSEQ multiplex PCR; TCRdb keeps only in-frame clonotypes and omits some of them. The table includes tens of thousands of clones, about 92% detected once. The source material was peripheral blood, sampled in the second trimester of pregnancy. These receptors came from a female donor with multiple sclerosis, enrolled in a pregnancy study.

In this sample, this clone turned up once. The J gene is TRBJ2-7, the V gene TRBV5-1, with 8 bases aligning to TRBD1. After removal of 3 bases from V and 7 bases from J, the junction contained 12 bases not matched to a gene. This CDR3 spans 15 amino acids. The germline V gene has CDR1 SGHRS and CDR2 YFSETQ. For the CDR3, the DNA is TGCGCCAGCAGCTGGCCCACCGGGACAGGATCGGAGCAGTACTTC. This translates into CASSWPTGTGSEQYF.

V and J are TRBV7-9 and TRBJ1-5, with a weak D call TRBD1 (5 bases). The V gene lost 4 bases and the J gene lost 5 bases, with 15 bases spanning the gap. There are 15 residues in the CDR3. CDR1 is SEHNR, CDR2 FQNEAQ, per germline (reference sequence). CDR3 in DNA: TGTGCCAGCAGCTGGGGCGAGGACGGTGATCAGCCCCAGCATTTT. It translates to CASSWGEDGDQPQHF.

The chain is built from TRBV6-5 and TRBJ2-7; D not resolved. The CDR3 spans 15 residues. Germline V gives CDR1 MNHEY, CDR2 SVGAGI. V was trimmed by 0 bases and J by 6 bases, leaving 15 bases between them. The DNA for the CDR3 is TGTGCCAGCAGTTACTCGGGCCAGGCCAACCGCGAGCAGTACTTC. It translates to CASSYSGQANREQYF.

CDR3 protein: CASSIMEGSGANVLTF. CDR3 in DNA: TGTGCCAGCTCAATCATGGAGGGCTCTGGGGCCAACGTCCTGACTTTC. The V and J genes are TRBV18 and TRBJ2-6; D perhaps matches TRBD2 (6 bases). The CDR3 has 16 amino acids. V lost 5 bases and J lost 0, with 11 bases in between. CDR1 KGHSH and CDR2 LQKENI come from the germline V gene.

The chain employs TRBV28 and TRBJ2-7; possible D gene TRBD1, 5 bases. Germline values: CDR1 MDHEN, CDR2 SYDVKM. The V and J ends lost 2 bases and 4 bases respectively, with 12 bases between them. This CDR3 contains 14 residues. CDR3 sequence (DNA): TGTGCCAGCAGTTTAACGACAGTCCAGTACGAGCAGTACTTC. Amino acid sequence: CASSLTTVQYEQYF.

The chain carries TRBV2 and TRBJ1-2; 7 bases match TRBD1. J was trimmed by 6 bases and V by 6 bases; bases with no gene match: 7. The CDR3 covers 13 residues. CDR1 is SNHLY, CDR2 FYNNEI, per germline. The CDR3 spells CASSGQVRDGYTF. The CDR3 DNA reads as TGTGCCAGCAGCGGACAGGTTCGTGATGGCTACACCTTC.

CDR3 DNA sequence: TGCAGTGCTAGTAGTGGCTACACCTTC. This sequence encodes CSASSGYTF. The chain uses TRBV20-1 and TRBJ1-2; D gene uncertain. Germline lookup yields CDR1 DFQATT and CDR2 SNEGSKA (reference sequence). The CDR3 covers 9 residues. V gave up 3 bases and J gave up 7 bases, with 3 bases separating them.

This rearrangement joins TRBV19 to TRBJ2-7, with TRBD2 matching over 8 bases. The CDR3 length is 14 residues. The germline gives CDR1 LNHDA, CDR2 SQIVND (reference sequence). The V gene end was trimmed by 8 bases and the J gene end by 2 bases; junction bases not matched to a gene: 8. The CDR3 DNA follows: TGTGCCAGTGCCCCGGGGGGGGTTCCCTACGAGCAGTACTTC. Residues: CASAPGGVPYEQYF.

The chain links TRBV5-1 to TRBJ2-5; TRBD2 matches at 12 bases. The CDR3 sequence is 14 residues long. CDR1 and CDR2 from the germline V gene are SGHRS and YFSETQ. Unmatched junction bases numbered 2, after V lost 3 bases and J lost 5 bases. The CDR3 spells CASSSGTSGETQYF. In DNA, the CDR3 is TGCGCCAGCAGCTCCGGGACTAGCGGGGAGACCCAGTACTTC.

Comments on this clone: One end of the junction is discordant with germline, which a read error may explain. The V gene is TRBV13, the J gene TRBJ1-2; no firm D call. The CDR3 contains 13 residues. Per the germline V gene, CDR1 is PRHDT and CDR2 is FYEKMQ (reference sequence). The CDR3 sequence is CASSLGRRYGYTF. In nucleotides, the CDR3 is TGTGCCAGCAGCCTAGGGAGGCGGTATGGCTACACCTTC.

This sequence joins TRBV6-1 and TRBJ2-3; 9 bases are a match to TRBD2. The CDR3 covers 14 residues. Germline CDR1 and CDR2: MNHNS and SASEGT. V shed 1 base and J 10 bases; nucleotides not matched to a gene: 6. CDR3 DNA sequence: TGTGCCAGCAGTGAAGGGACTAGCGTTACTGCGCAGTATTTT. This sequence encodes CASSEGTSVTAQYF.

This chain connects TRBV7-8 to TRBJ2-7, with 10 bases identical to TRBD2. CDR1 is SGHVS and CDR2 is FQNEAQ in the germline V gene. V lost 5 bases, J lost 4 bases, and 14 bases stayed unmatched. This CDR3 is built from 17 residues. CDR3 bases: TGTGCCAGCAGCCAAGGGATAGCGGGGGGTCCTATGTACGAGCAGTACTTC. As protein: CASSQGIAGGPMYEQYF.

This clone was observed a single time. The rearrangement links TRBV10-2 to TRBJ2-1; D is unclear. CDR1 is WSHSY and CDR2 is SAAADI in the germline V gene. V gave up 4 bases and J gave up 9 bases, with 10 bases separating them. This CDR3 is built from 12 residues. Here the CDR3 DNA reads TGCGCCAGCAGTGGTGTTCTTAGTGAGCAGTTCTTC. Translated, it gives CASSGVLSEQFF.

The rearrangement joins TRBV11-2 to TRBJ2-7, with 7 bases identical to TRBD1. The germline V gene encodes CDR1 SGHAT and CDR2 FQNNGV. V gave up 3 bases and J gave up 2 bases; unmatched junction bases: 4. The CDR3 runs 14 residues. CDR3 bases: TGTGCCAGCAGCTTTGGGACAGAGGCCTACGAGCAGTACTTC. This translates into CASSFGTEAYEQYF.

The chain joins TRBV5-1 to TRBJ1-1, with D possibly matching TRBD1 (6 bases). This CDR3 has 13 residues. Germline CDR1 reads SGHRS; CDR2 reads YFSETQ. V was clipped by 1 base and J by 5 bases, with 9 bases between them. The CDR3 here is CASSLTGWTEAFF. In DNA, the CDR3 is TGCGCCAGCAGCTTGACAGGGTGGACTGAAGCTTTCTTT.

The rearrangement uses TRBV19 and TRBJ2-1; 11 nucleotides align to TRBD2. The CDR3 is 15 amino acids. The V and J ends lost 8 bases and 5 bases, in that order; junction bases with no gene match: 8. Germline lookup yields CDR1 LNHDA and CDR2 SQIVND (reference sequence). This CDR3 reads CASCSGGASHNEQFF. The CDR3 nucleotides read TGTGCCAGTTGTAGCGGGGGGGCATCCCACAATGAGCAGTTCTTC. Full variable domain (rest looked up from reference TRBV19 and TRBJ2-1): DGGITQSPKYLFRKEGQNVTLSCEQNLNHDAMYWYRQDPGQGLRLIYYSQIVNDFQKGDIAEGYSVSREKKESFPLTVTSAQKNPTAFYLCASCSGGASHNEQFFGPGTRLTVL.

The chain links TRBV15 to TRBJ2-1; 9 nucleotides match TRBD2. Germline V CDR1 and CDR2: LNHNV, YYDKDF (reference sequence). This CDR3 comprises 15 residues. The J segment lost 7 bases and the V segment lost 5 bases, leaving 9 bases of the junction unmatched. In DNA form, the CDR3 reads TGTGCCACCAGCCTCTGGGGCGGGAGGGGGAATGAGCAGTTCTTC. Residues: CATSLWGGRGNEQFF.

The rearrangement uses TRBV10-1 and TRBJ2-7, with D unresolved. Trimming stripped 4 bases from V and 11 bases from J, with 12 bases between. Looked up from germline, CDR1 is WNHNN and CDR2 is SYGVQD (reference sequence). The CDR3 has 11 residues. The CDR3 here is CASSGRHREYF. CDR3 in DNA: TGCGCCAGCAGTGGGCGACACCGCGAGTACTTC.

The chain has TRBV5-1 and TRBJ1-2; 11 nucleotides align to TRBD1. Germline V CDR1 and CDR2: SGHRS, YFSETQ. The CDR3 is made up of 21 amino acids. V shed 3 bases and J 8 bases; nucleotides not matched to a gene: 27. The CDR3 DNA follows: TGCGCCAGCAGCTCACCGGGACAGGGGGTCCATACCCGCCAGGCGGGAGGCGGCTACACCTTC. Translation gives CASSSPGQGVHTRQAGGGYTF.